These 29 T cell receptor beta chains originate from one sample sequenced in a study of spatial heterogeneity in lung cancer. The time point here: blood at routine non-recurrence follow-up after resection. TCRdb itself ran the 5' RACE reads through MiXCR, one entry per CDR3 protein. The sample consists of about 120,000 distinct CDR3 sequences, 9.5% to 14% of them appearing once. The sample was PBMCs, taken at follow-up. These receptors originate from a female donor with early-stage non-small cell lung cancer.

CDR3 region: CASSLATRAQETQYF. In DNA form, the CDR3 reads TGTGCCAGCAGCTTAGCGACCCGGGCTCAAGAGACCCAGTACTTC. The chain joins TRBV7-2 to TRBJ2-5; unclear D gene. The V gene lost 0 bases and the J gene lost 2 bases, with 10 bases spanning the gap. This CDR3 has 15 residues. Germline V lookup: CDR1 SGHTA, CDR2 FQGNSA.

This clonotype has only a few counts. V is TRBV7-2 and J is TRBJ1-1; 8 bases are shared with TRBD1. Germline-derived CDR1 and CDR2 are SGHTA and FQGNSA. The V and J ends lost 5 bases and 2 bases, in that order; junction bases with no gene match: 7. This CDR3 spans 15 amino acids. The CDR3 DNA reads as TGTGCCAGCAGCCTGGACAGGGCCTCAAACACTGAAGCTTTCTTT. Residues: CASSLDRASNTEAFF. The full variable domain, completed using reference TRBV7-2 and TRBJ1-1, is GAGVSQSPSNKVTEKGKDVELRCDPISGHTALYWYRQSLGQGLEFLIYFQGNSAPDKSGLPSDRFSAERTGGSVSTLTIQRTQQEDSAVYLCASSLDRASNTEAFFGQGTRLTVV.

This clonotype was seen repeatedly, ten times or more. The V and J genes are TRBV4-3 and TRBJ2-2, with 7 bases that match TRBD1. V lost 0 bases, J lost 1 base, and 8 bases stayed unmatched. The CDR3 loop spans 18 amino acids. Germline-derived CDR1 and CDR2 are LGHNA and YSLEER. The CDR3 reads CASSQEFRQGRNTGELFF. DNA of the CDR3: TGCGCCAGCAGCCAAGAGTTTCGACAGGGACGGAACACCGGGGAGCTGTTTTTT.

This clonotype was observed many times. The chain has TRBV11-2 and TRBJ2-5, with TRBD1 as a possible D gene (5 bases). The V gene's germline CDR1 is SGHAT and CDR2 FQNNGV. Deletions cut 2 bases from V and 4 bases from J, with 11 bases between. The CDR3 contains 14 residues. CDR3 protein: CASSLSGQGETQYF. The CDR3 DNA reads TGTGCCAGCAGCTTATCCGGGCAGGGAGAGACCCAGTACTTC.

The chain has TRBV19 and TRBJ1-5, with TRBD1 identical over 8 bases. The CDR3 runs to 15 residues. V was pared by 6 bases and J by 3 bases, with 7 bases of the junction left unmatched. Germline CDR1 LNHDA, CDR2 SQIVND (reference sequence). DNA of the CDR3: TGTGCCAGTAGGGCCGACAGGGGAGACAATCAGCCCCAGCATTTT. Its protein is CASRADRGDNQPQHF.

This clonotype is hyperexpanded in the sample. The J gene is TRBJ1-4, the V gene TRBV28; D possibly corresponds to TRBD1 (5 bases). The V gene's germline CDR1 is MDHEN and CDR2 SYDVKM. The CDR3 is 16 residues long. V lost 0 bases and J 3 bases, leaving 11 bases between the germline ends. This CDR3 is CASSLWSGAPNEKLFF. As DNA, the CDR3 is TGTGCCAGCAGTTTATGGAGCGGGGCCCCTAATGAAAAACTGTTTTTT.

The rearrangement uses TRBV30 and TRBJ2-4, with D unclear. The CDR3 runs to 14 residues. Trimming removed 1 base at V and 0 bases at J, with 7 bases between. Germline V gives CDR1 GTSNPN, CDR2 SVGIG (reference sequence). Here the CDR3 reads CAWSAAIAKNIQYF. The CDR3 DNA is TGTGCCTGGAGTGCGGCCATAGCCAAAAACATTCAGTACTTC.

The rearrangement joins TRBV28 to TRBJ2-3; D may be TRBD2 (6 bases). The CDR3 extends over 17 amino acids. V lost 4 bases and J 3 bases, leaving 20 bases between the germline ends. Germline V lookup: CDR1 MDHEN, CDR2 SYDVKM. The CDR3 DNA is TGTGCCAGCAGTTCCCGGGAAGGCGGGAAAATGACAGATACGCAGTATTTT. It encodes CASSSREGGKMTDTQYF.

This chain links TRBV3-1 with TRBJ2-2; no clear D. This CDR3 has 14 residues. V lost 5 bases and J 0 bases, leaving 7 bases between the germline ends. Germline CDR1 reads LGHDT; CDR2 reads YNNKEL (reference sequence). This chain's CDR3 is CASSGRTNTGELFF. CDR3 DNA sequence: TGTGCCAGCAGCGGTCGGACGAACACCGGGGAGCTGTTTTTT. Filled out from reference TRBV3-1 and TRBJ2-2, the complete variable domain reads DTAVSQTPKYLVTQMGNDKSIKCEQNLGHDTMYWYKQDSKKFLKIMFSYNNKELIINETVPNRFSPKSPDKAHLNLHINSLELGDSAVYFCASSGRTNTGELFFGEGSRLTVL.

This clonotype was detected ten times or more. The V gene is TRBV6-2 or TRBV6-3, the J gene TRBJ2-7; TRBD2 matches at 8 bases. Germline V gene sequence: CDR1 MNHEY, CDR2 SVGEGT. V lost 2 bases to trimming and J lost 11 bases; unmatched junction nucleotides: 5. This CDR3 region has 12 residues. The CDR3 spells CASSYAGRGKYV. The CDR3 DNA sequence: TGTGCCAGCAGTTACGCCGGGAGGGGAAAGTACGTC.

The chain recombines TRBV10-3 with TRBJ2-5; 14 bases map to TRBD2. Losses at the gene ends were 4 bases for V and 7 bases for J; bases not matched to a gene: 14. CDR1 and CDR2 from the germline V gene are ENHRY and SYGVKD. This CDR3 spans 18 amino acids. CDR3 DNA: TGTGCCATCAGTGCCTCCGGGACTAGCGGGAGTCTACCGGTGACCCAGTACTTC. The encoded protein is CAISASGTSGSLPVTQYF.

The chain carries TRBV24-1 and TRBJ2-2; no definite D call. The CDR3 runs to 15 residues. Germline CDR1 reads KGHDR; CDR2 reads SFDVKD. V lost 1 base to trimming and J lost 0 bases, with 5 bases between them. The CDR3 region is CATSDFPANTGELFF. The CDR3 DNA follows: TGTGCCACCAGTGATTTTCCAGCGAACACCGGGGAGCTGTTTTTT.

This clonotype was seen at least ten times. V gene TRBV5-8 combines with J gene TRBJ2-1; 11 nucleotides match TRBD2. The CDR3 consists of 18 residues. Germline V gene data show CDR1 as SGHTS and CDR2 as YDEGEE. The V gene end was trimmed by 2 bases and the J gene end by 7 bases; junction bases not matched to a gene: 14. The CDR3: CASSLTTLAGGPRNEQFF. The CDR3 nucleotides read TGTGCCAGCAGCTTAACCACTTTAGCGGGAGGGCCTCGGAATGAGCAGTTCTTC.

This clonotype turned up a few times. V usage is TRBV19 and J usage is TRBJ2-3; D is unresolved. The CDR3 loop spans 12 amino acids. Germline V lookup: CDR1 LNHDA, CDR2 SQIVND (reference sequence). Trimming took off 2 bases at V and 7 bases at J, with 7 bases between the two ends. CDR3 bases: TGTGCCAGTAGTATACAGCCTCATACGCAGTATTTT. Its translation is CASSIQPHTQYF.

The rearrangement links TRBV7-8 to TRBJ1-5, with D possibly being TRBD1 (5 bases). CDR1 SGHVS and CDR2 FQNEAQ come from the germline V gene. Trimming cost V 1 base and J 5 bases, with 9 bases left between them. The CDR3 has 14 amino acids. In nucleotides, the CDR3 is TGTGCCAGCAGCTTAGTGGGGGTGGATCAGCCCCAGCATTTT. It encodes CASSLVGVDQPQHF.

This clonotype appeared once. This chain joins TRBV12-3 or TRBV12-4 and TRBJ2-5; the D is unclear. The CDR3 runs 12 residues. The V and J ends lost 6 bases and 2 bases respectively, with 7 bases between them. CDR3 bases: TGTGCCAGCAGGAATTCGCAAGAGACCCAGTACTTC. It is translated as CASRNSQETQYF.

This rearrangement joins TRBV15 to TRBJ1-6; 8 nucleotides line up with TRBD1. Germline CDR1 is LNHNV and CDR2 is YYDKDF (reference sequence). V shed 4 bases, J shed 9 bases, and the junction held 8 bases outside the gene matches. The CDR3 is made up of 15 amino acids. The CDR3 DNA reads as TGTGCCACCAGCACCGACAGGGGCGGTAGTTCACCCCTCCACTTT. It encodes CATSTDRGGSSPLHF.

The sample holds a few counts of this clonotype. The chain joins TRBV18 to TRBJ1-5; no definite D call. The germline CDR1 and CDR2 sequences are KGHSH and LQKENI. Trimming shortened V by 2 bases and J by 5 bases, and 28 bases separated the two germline ends. This CDR3 region has 20 residues. The CDR3 region is CASSPRLILPSGEVDQPQHF. The CDR3 nucleotides are TGTGCCAGCTCACCAAGGCTGATACTCCCATCCGGTGAAGTGGATCAGCCCCAGCATTTT.

The CDR3 DNA follows: TGTGCCAGCAGCACAAAGACAGGGAACCAAGAGACCCAGTACTTC. This encodes CASSTKTGNQETQYF. J is TRBJ2-5 and V is TRBV21-1; the D call TRBD1 from the table was never checked on the DNA. TRBV21-1 is deemed a pseudogene. The CDR3 extends over 15 amino acids.

This clonotype is judged large (0.1 to 1%). This sequence joins TRBV28 and TRBJ2-7; tentatively, D is TRBD1 or TRBD2 (7 bases each). Germline CDR1 reads MDHEN; CDR2 reads SYDVKM. CDR3 length: 15 amino acids. The V gene lost 3 bases and the J gene lost 5 bases, with 17 bases spanning the gap. The CDR3 bases are TGTGCCAGCAGTTTCAGGGGGGGCCTTAGACACGAGCAGTACTTC. Its translation is CASSFRGGLRHEQYF.

This clonotype has more than one count but fewer than ten. The chain recombines TRBV18 with TRBJ1-1, with D possibly TRBD1 on 5 matching bases. Germline-derived CDR1 and CDR2 are KGHSH and LQKENI. The CDR3 spans 13 residues. Trimming cost V 6 bases and J 4 bases, with 12 bases left between them. DNA for the CDR3: TGTGCCAGCTCCACCGGGGGTGGCACTGAAGCTTTCTTT. It encodes CASSTGGGTEAFF.

This clonotype was detected many times. The rearrangement links TRBV7-6 to TRBJ2-2, with D possibly being TRBD2 (5 bases). This CDR3 is 14 amino acids long. CDR1 and CDR2 from the germline V gene are SGHVS and FNYEAQ. The ends were cut back, 1 base at V and 5 bases at J, with 8 bases in the middle. CDR3 loop: CASSLGSGTGELFF. The CDR3 nucleotides are TGTGCCAGCAGCTTAGGATCGGGAACCGGGGAGCTGTTTTTT.

This clonotype came up many times. This chain uses TRBV10-3 with TRBJ2-2, with unresolved D. Deletions cut 5 bases from V and 0 bases from J, with 13 bases between. The germline CDR1 and CDR2 sequences are ENHRY and SYGVKD. The CDR3 sequence is 16 residues long. The CDR3, as DNA: TGTGCCATCAGTCGTTCAAGCGTCGCGAACACCGGGGAGCTGTTTTTT. This codes for CAISRSSVANTGELFF.

There are many counts of this clonotype. The genes are TRBV16 and TRBJ2-7; D perhaps matches TRBD1 (6 bases). The germline gives CDR1 KGHSY, CDR2 FQNENV. The CDR3 consists of 13 residues. V lost 4 bases and J lost 2, with 9 bases in between. This CDR3 is CASSLQGAYEQYF. In DNA form, the CDR3 reads TGTGCCAGCAGCCTACAGGGAGCCTACGAGCAGTACTTC.

A few counts support this clonotype. The V gene is TRBV28, the J gene TRBJ1-1, with TRBD1 identical over 7 bases. CDR3 size: 15 residues. V trimming: 6 bases; J trimming: 0 bases; junction bases outside the gene matches: 7. Germline lookup yields CDR1 MDHEN and CDR2 SYDVKM. CDR3 sequence: CASSNTGDLNTEAFF. The CDR3 nucleotides read TGTGCCAGCAGCAACACAGGGGACCTGAACACTGAAGCTTTCTTT.

This clonotype was observed a handful of times. The V gene is TRBV29-1, the J gene TRBJ1-4; a weak D match, TRBD1 (6 bases). The V gene lost 4 bases and the J gene lost 8 bases, with 14 bases spanning the gap. The CDR3 spans 13 residues. In germline, CDR1 is SQVTM, CDR2 ANQGSEA. The DNA of the CDR3 is TGCAGCGTTGGGGGAGGGGGAGGCGAAAAACTGTTTTTT. The encoded protein is CSVGGGGGEKLFF.

V usage is TRBV21-1 and J usage is TRBJ1-2. TRBV21-1 corresponds to a pseudogene. CDR3 size: 12 residues. The CDR3 loop is CASSKANYGYTF. CDR3 sequence (DNA): TGTGCCAGCAGCAAAGCTAACTATGGCTACACCTTC.

This clonotype has more than one count but fewer than ten. The V gene is TRBV21-1, the J gene TRBJ2-1; TRBD1 is the table's D call, not checked against the DNA. TRBV21-1 is reported as a pseudogene. This CDR3 is built from 19 residues. CDR3 sequence: CASSKKNSPPGQGVNEQFF. As DNA, the CDR3 is TGTGCCAGCAGCAAAAAAAATTCACCCCCGGGACAGGGGGTCAATGAGCAGTTCTTC.

The genes are TRBV18 and TRBJ1-1; possible D gene TRBD1, 6 bases. V gave up 5 bases and J gave up 1 base, with 8 bases separating them. CDR3 size: 13 residues. Looked up from germline, CDR1 is KGHSH and CDR2 is LQKENI. The CDR3 DNA is TGTGCCAGCTCAAAGGGACAGAACACTGAAGCTTTCTTT. Its translation: CASSKGQNTEAFF.